This is a list of T cell receptor beta chains from one sample in a study of shared clonotypes between healthy human individuals. Clones were read by immunoSEQ multiplex PCR, and TCRdb kept only the in-frame ones, dropping some. The data contain some 1,400,000 clones, roughly 97% of them singletons. Source material: naive CD4+ T cells sorted from blood. These receptors came from a man younger than 40 in good health. CDR3s include the opening cysteine and the closing phenylalanine or tryptophan. D genes are given only for firm matches. Only part of the rows carry a size: once, few, many, or a class if the clone is expanded.

abundance	d_gene	v_gene	j_gene	CDR3nt	CDR3aa
-	-	TRBV5-1	TRBJ2-7	TGCGCCAGCAGCCATCCCGAGGGGGAGCAGTACTTC	CASSHPEGEQYF
-	TRBD2	TRBV5-4	TRBJ2-1	TGTGCCAGCAGCTTGGCTAGCGGAAACAATGAGCAGTTCTTC	CASSLASGNNEQFF
-	-	TRBV10-3	TRBJ2-7	TGTGCCATCAGTGACCTGGGAGCTTCCTACGAGCAGTACTTC	CAISDLGASYEQYF
-	TRBD2	TRBV7-3	TRBJ2-1	TGTGCCAGCAGCTCTAAGCGGGAGGGGACCAATGAGCAGTTCTTC	CASSSKREGTNEQFF
-	TRBD2	TRBV11-3	TRBJ2-7	TGTGCCAGCAGCTTAACCCAGAGCGGGAGCTCTTGGTACGAGCAGTACTTC	CASSLTQSGSSWYEQYF
-	TRBD2	TRBV30	TRBJ2-1	TGTGCCTGGACCCTTCAGGGACTAGCGGGAGGGGGGTCCTACAATGAGCAGTTCTTC	CAWTLQGLAGGGSYNEQFF
-	TRBD1	TRBV7-9	TRBJ1-4	TGTGCCAGCAGCTTAGGTCAGGGGGCTGAATGGAGTGAAAAACTGTTTTTT	CASSLGQGAEWSEKLFF
once	-	TRBV9	TRBJ2-7	TGTGCCAGCAGCGTAGCTGTAGGACACTACGAGCAGTACTTC	CASSVAVGHYEQYF
-	-	TRBV28	TRBJ2-3	TGTGCCAGCAGTTCCCCTCGGGGAGCCACAGATACGCAGTATTTT	CASSSPRGATDTQYF
-	-	TRBV9	TRBJ2-2	TGTGCCAGCAGCCTAGATCTCAACACCGGGGAGCTGTTTTTT	CASSLDLNTGELFF
-	TRBD2	TRBV18	TRBJ2-3	TGTGCCAGCTCACCAAGCGGGAGCAGCACAGATACGCAGTATTTT	CASSPSGSSTDTQYF
-	-	TRBV6-5	TRBJ1-2	TGTGCCAGCAGTTATTTAGTAGCTAACTATGGCTACACCTTC	CASSYLVANYGYTF
-	TRBD1	TRBV6-1	TRBJ1-2	TGTGCCAGCAGATTACAGGGGAACTATGGCTACACCTTC	CASRLQGNYGYTF
-	-	TRBV9	TRBJ2-7	TGTGCCAGCAGCGTAGAGGTGGGAGGATCCTCCTACGAGCAGTACTTC	CASSVEVGGSSYEQYF
-	TRBD1	TRBV15	TRBJ1-5	TGTGCCACCAGCAGAGACTTAGACAGGGACAATCAGCCCCAGCATTTT	CATSRDLDRDNQPQHF
-	-	TRBV28	TRBJ1-4	TGTGCCAGCAGTCGACAGGATATTCGTGAAAAACTGTTTTTT	CASSRQDIREKLFF
-	-	TRBV5-4	TRBJ2-7	TGTGCCAGCAGCTTGGAAGGTACGTCCTACGAGCAGTACTTC	CASSLEGTSYEQYF
-	-	TRBV28	TRBJ1-4	TGTGCCAGCAGCCTCCCAGAGGGGGTGGGGAGACTGTTTTTT	CASSLPEGVGRLFF
-	-	TRBV11-1	TRBJ1-5	TGTGCCAGCAGCTTAGGGATTTATCAGCCCCAGCATTTT	CASSLGIYQPQHF
-	TRBD2	TRBV27	TRBJ2-7	TGTGCCAGCAGTCTAAAACCCCCGGGACTAGCGGGTTACGAGCAGTACTTC	CASSLKPPGLAGYEQYF
-	TRBD2	TRBV30	TRBJ2-2	TGTGCCTGGAGTGTACTCGGGACTAGCGGGATTTATCCCGGGGAGCTGTTTTTT	CAWSVLGTSGIYPGELFF
-	-	TRBV5-1	TRBJ2-4	TGCGCCAGCAGCTTCAACAGGGAACTAGCCAAAAACATTCAGTACTTC	CASSFNRELAKNIQYF
-	-	TRBV20-1	TRBJ2-5	TGCAGTGCTCCCCTGGGGGAGACCCAGTACTTC	CSAPLGETQYF
-	-	TRBV10-1	TRBJ2-3	TGCGCCAGCAGTGAACCAACCGAAGGGGCCGGCACAGATACGCAGTATTTT	CASSEPTEGAGTDTQYF
-	TRBD1	TRBV29-1	TRBJ2-1	TGCAGCGGCAGGGGGTACAATGAGCAGTTCTTC	CSGRGYNEQFF
-	-	TRBV30	TRBJ1-2	TGTGCCTGGGGAAGCGTGGGCTACACCTTC	CAWGSVGYTF
-	-	TRBV7-8	TRBJ1-1	TGTGCCAGCAGCTTAGCGGGGCGGATGAACACTGAAGCTTTCTTT	CASSLAGRMNTEAFF